The clone carrying this T cell receptor beta chain was seen more than once but under ten times. These data originate in a study of shared clonotypes between healthy human individuals. CDR1 and CDR2 (germline): SGHDT, YYEEEE. The CDR3 is 11 residues long. Between the trimmed V and J ends, which lost 2 bases and 7 bases, there was a span of 7 bases. Method: immunoSEQ multiplex PCR; TCRdb's copy keeps in-frame clones and lacks some. The data contain more than 550,000 clones, about 92% of them seen just once; the ten biggest clones take up 34%. The TCR comes from a man between 18 and 35 years old in good health. Some clones in this sample may be carry-over from other donors' samples. J is TRBJ2-7 and V is TRBV5-6; D gene uncertain. The source material was memory CD8+ T cells from PBMCs. The subset here: CD45RO+ cells pooled with CCR7-negative TemRA cells. The CDR3 DNA sequence: TGTGCCAGCAGCTTCGGCCCAGAGCAGTACTTC. Translation: CASSFGPEQYF.